Below, 21 T cell receptor beta chains from the same sample are listed, as sequenced in a study of blood T cell repertoires in COVID-19. Method: immunoSEQ multiplex PCR; TCRdb's copy keeps in-frame clones and lacks some. The sample lists about 190,000 clones; more than 85% were seen once. The sequenced sample was peripheral blood. These receptors came from a man aged 25 to 45 with acute or convalescent COVID-19.

Here the CDR3 DNA reads TGCGCCAGCAGCTTGGACGCCGCGGGGACAGATACGCAGTATTTT. This gives the protein CASSLDAAGTDTQYF. The chain carries TRBV5-1 and TRBJ2-3; a weak D match, TRBD2 (6 bases). The CDR3 runs to 15 residues. Trimming cost V 0 bases and J 3 bases, with 11 bases left between them. Germline-derived CDR1 and CDR2 are SGHRS and YFSETQ.

The chain carries TRBV29-1 and TRBJ1-1; 9 bases map to TRBD1. The CDR3 is 14 residues long. V was pared by 3 bases and J by 5 bases, with 7 bases of the junction left unmatched. Germline V gives CDR1 SQVTM, CDR2 ANQGSEA. CDR3 sequence (DNA): TGCAGCGTTGACCAACAGGGGGCGAATACTGAAGCTTTCTTT. Its protein is CSVDQQGANTEAFF.

Regarding this clone: Within the sample, other DNA sequences also encode this same CDR3. This rearrangement joins TRBV18 to TRBJ1-2, with TRBD1 matching 9 bases. CDR3 length: 13 amino acids. Per germline, CDR1 KGHSH and CDR2 LQKENI. Trimming removed 3 bases from V and 5 bases from J; junction bases left unmatched: 1. CDR3 in amino acids: CASSPGTGYGYTF. Here the CDR3 DNA reads TGTGCCAGCTCACCGGGGACAGGGTATGGCTACACCTTC.

This clone was seen just once. The chain carries TRBV4-1 and TRBJ2-7; D perhaps matches TRBD2 (7 bases). V lost 1 base to trimming and J lost 4 bases, with 14 bases between them. The CDR3 contains 15 residues. Germline values: CDR1 MGHRA, CDR2 YSYEKL. The CDR3 DNA is TGCGCCAGCAGCCAAGCTAAGGGGGGAGGGTACGAGCAGTACTTC. Translated: CASSQAKGGGYEQYF.

This clone was observed once. The chain joins TRBV7-9 to TRBJ2-5; no definite D call. This CDR3 region has 13 residues. The germline gives CDR1 SEHNR, CDR2 FQNEAQ (reference sequence). CDR3 in DNA: TGTGCATCCGGTAGCTCCCACCAAGAGACCCAGTACTTC. It encodes CASGSSHQETQYF.

The rearrangement joins TRBV28 to TRBJ1-5; possibly TRBD1 for D (5 bases). The CDR3 loop spans 15 amino acids. The V end lost 6 bases, the J end lost 3 bases, and 15 bases lay between the germline ends. Germline CDR1 is MDHEN and CDR2 is SYDVKM. CDR3 loop: CASRPGGVNNQPQHF. The CDR3 DNA sequence: TGTGCCAGCAGGCCGGGGGGGGTTAACAATCAGCCCCAGCATTTT.

This chain links TRBV28 with TRBJ1-2; 10 bases are a match to TRBD1. V lost 4 bases, J lost 7 bases, and 12 bases stayed unmatched. Germline loops: CDR1 MDHEN, CDR2 SYDVKM. The CDR3 is made up of 16 amino acids. CDR3 coding DNA: TGTGCCAGCAGTTCCGGGACAGGGGCTAGGAGAGGTGGCTACACCTTC. This encodes CASSSGTGARRGGYTF.

The sample holds one count of this clone. The V call is TRBV10-3, the J call TRBJ2-3; 9 bases map to TRBD2. Germline CDR1 ENHRY, CDR2 SYGVKD. Germline trimming cut 10 bases from V and 4 bases from J; bases unmatched to any gene: 9. This CDR3 is 14 amino acids long. The CDR3 DNA reads as TGTGCCACGGAGACTAGCGGTCGGGCAGATACGCAGTATTTT. Encoded protein: CATETSGRADTQYF.

The CDR3 DNA reads as TGCGCCAGCAGCCCCTTAACCTACAATGAGCAGTTCTTC. Translation gives CASSPLTYNEQFF. The V and J genes are TRBV10-1 and TRBJ2-1; unclear D gene. The CDR3 runs 13 residues. CDR1 and CDR2 from the germline V gene are WNHNN and SYGVQD (reference sequence). V shed 6 bases and J shed 2 bases, with 8 bases lying between them.

V usage is TRBV11-1 and J usage is TRBJ2-2, with D possibly being TRBD1 (6 bases). Germline CDR1 SGHAT, CDR2 FQDESV (reference sequence). The CDR3 totals 15 residues. The germline V and J ends were trimmed by 1 base and 5 bases, with 11 bases remaining between them. CDR3 amino acids: CASSLGQERTGELFF. CDR3 sequence (DNA): TGTGCCAGCAGCTTAGGACAGGAAAGGACCGGGGAGCTGTTTTTT.

This clone occurred once. The chain carries TRBV5-1 and TRBJ2-6; 8 positions agree with TRBD2. J lost 3 bases, V lost 8 bases, and 4 bases had no gene match. CDR1 is SGHRS, CDR2 YFSETQ, per germline. The CDR3 totals 14 residues. The CDR3 DNA reads TGCGCCAGTAGCAGCGGGGGTGGGGCCAACGTCCTGACTTTC. Translation gives CASSSGGGANVLTF.

The gene calls are TRBV5-1 and TRBJ1-1; 8 bases align to TRBD1. With V trimmed by 4 bases and J by 4 bases, 6 bases remained unmatched. The germline V gene encodes CDR1 SGHRS and CDR2 YFSETQ. This CDR3 region has 14 residues. The CDR3 DNA reads TGCGCCAGCAGCACCGACAGGGGAATCACTGAAGCTTTCTTT. This translates into CASSTDRGITEAFF.

The V gene is TRBV29-1, the J gene TRBJ1-1, with unresolved D. The V end lost 5 bases, the J end lost 0 bases, and 10 bases lay between the germline ends. CDR3 length: 13 residues. From germline, CDR1 is SQVTM and CDR2 ANQGSEA. DNA of the CDR3: TGCAGCGTTTTAGCGGCGGTGAACACTGAAGCTTTCTTT. Translation: CSVLAAVNTEAFF. Full variable domain (outside the CDR3, taken from reference TRBV29-1 and TRBJ1-1): SAVISQKPSRDICQRGTSLTIQCQVDSQVTMMFWYRQQPGQSLTLIATANQGSEATYESGFVIDKFPISRPNLTFSTLTVSNMSPEDSSIYLCSVLAAVNTEAFFGQGTRLTVV.

The genes are TRBV28 and TRBJ1-1, with TRBD1 as a possible D gene (5 bases). The CDR3 contains 15 residues. Trimming shortened V by 6 bases and J by 4 bases, and 18 bases separated the two germline ends. Germline CDR1 and CDR2: MDHEN and SYDVKM. The CDR3 DNA sequence: TGTGCCAGCAGGCCCTACGACGGGGGGGGCACTGAAGCTTTCTTT. Translating gives CASRPYDGGGTEAFF. Looking up the rest from reference TRBV28 and TRBJ1-1 gives the full variable domain: DVKVTQSSRYLVKRTGEKVFLECVQDMDHENMFWYRQDPGLGLRLIYFSYDVKMKEKGDIPEGYSVSREKKERFSLILESASTNQTSMYLCASRPYDGGGTEAFFGQGTRLTVV.

The chain combines TRBV5-1 with TRBJ1-1; D is perhaps TRBD1 (5 bases). Trimming removed 0 bases from V and 5 bases from J, with 11 bases in between. CDR1 is SGHRS, CDR2 YFSETQ, per germline. The CDR3 runs 14 residues. CDR3 DNA: TGCGCCAGCAGCTTGGCTGCAGGGCGAACTGAAGCTTTCTTT. Protein: CASSLAAGRTEAFF.

This clone was counted a single time. The chain employs TRBV19 and TRBJ2-4; possibly TRBD1 for D (6 bases). This CDR3 comprises 16 residues. V shed 0 bases and J shed 0 bases, with 9 bases lying between them. CDR1 is LNHDA, CDR2 SQIVND, per germline (reference sequence). CDR3 nucleotide sequence: TGTGCCAGTAGTATAGAAGTAGGGGGAGCCAAAAACATTCAGTACTTC. Its translation: CASSIEVGGAKNIQYF.

This clone has just one count. This chain connects TRBV10-3 to TRBJ2-1; 9 nucleotides agree with TRBD2. Trimming took 0 bases from V and 8 from J; bases not matched to a gene: 8. This CDR3 is built from 16 residues. Germline V gives CDR1 ENHRY, CDR2 SYGVKD. The DNA of the CDR3 is TGTGCCATCAGTGAGTCGGTCAAGCGGGGGGTGGATGAGCAGTTCTTC. Its translation is CAISESVKRGVDEQFF.

This clone has a single count. V gene TRBV20-1 combines with J gene TRBJ2-7; D not certain. In germline, CDR1 is DFQATT, CDR2 SNEGSKA (reference sequence). Trimming left V 5 bases short and J 4 bases short, with 9 bases between. The CDR3 runs 11 residues. CDR3 residues: CSAALLYEQYF. Here the CDR3 DNA reads TGCAGTGCTGCACTATTATACGAGCAGTACTTC.

Only one count was recorded for this clone. J is TRBJ2-7 and V is TRBV5-5, with 10 bases fitting TRBD1. The CDR3 spans 15 residues. With V trimmed by 4 bases and J by 3 bases, 7 bases remained unmatched. Per the germline V gene, CDR1 is SGHKS and CDR2 is YYEKEE (reference sequence). The CDR3 sequence: CASSVSDRGYYEQYF. CDR3 DNA sequence: TGTGCCAGCAGCGTCTCGGACAGGGGGTACTACGAGCAGTACTTC.

CDR3 region: CASSVTLTGDYGYTF. CDR3 DNA: TGTGCCAGCAGCGTCACTCTGACAGGGGACTATGGCTACACCTTC. V usage is TRBV9 and J usage is TRBJ1-2, with 8 bases lining up with TRBD1. CDR1 SGDLS and CDR2 YYNGEE come from the germline V gene. Trimming took 2 bases from V and 3 from J; bases not matched to a gene: 6. The CDR3 is 15 residues long.

The rearrangement joins TRBV4-1 to TRBJ2-7, with a possible D match to TRBD2 (5 bases). Trimming took 2 bases from V and 7 from J, leaving 15 bases between them. The CDR3 is made up of 14 amino acids. The germline CDR1 and CDR2 sequences are MGHRA and YSYEKL. The CDR3: CASSQLWGPGEQYF. CDR3 nucleotides: TGCGCCAGCAGCCAACTTTGGGGTCCGGGGGAGCAGTACTTC.